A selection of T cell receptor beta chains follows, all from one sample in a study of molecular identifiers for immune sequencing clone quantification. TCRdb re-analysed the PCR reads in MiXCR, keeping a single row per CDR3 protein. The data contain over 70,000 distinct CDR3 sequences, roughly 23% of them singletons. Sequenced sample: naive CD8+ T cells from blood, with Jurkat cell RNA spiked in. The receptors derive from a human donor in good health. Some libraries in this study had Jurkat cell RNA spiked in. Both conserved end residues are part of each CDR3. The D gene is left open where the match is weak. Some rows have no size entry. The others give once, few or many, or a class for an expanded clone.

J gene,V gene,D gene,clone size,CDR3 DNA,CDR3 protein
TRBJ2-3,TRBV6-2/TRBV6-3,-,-,TGTGCCAGCAGTTACGCAGCAGAAGCGGAGTCCCACTCAGATACGCAGTATTTT,CASSYAAEAESHSDTQYF
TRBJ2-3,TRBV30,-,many,TGTGCCTGGGGTACCGGGGCTGGCACAGATACGCAGTATTTT,CAWGTGAGTDTQYF
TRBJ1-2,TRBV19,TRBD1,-,TGTGCCAGTAGTCCCCCCGTTTGGGACAGGGTACTTGGCTACACCTTC,CASSPPVWDRVLGYTF
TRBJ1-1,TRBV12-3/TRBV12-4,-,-,TGTGCCAGCAGTTTACCAGGGCAAACTGAAGCTTTCTTT,CASSLPGQTEAFF
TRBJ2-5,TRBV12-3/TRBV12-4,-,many,TGTGCCAGCAGTTCCGCTGAGGGGCGTGATCGAGAGACCCAGTACTTC,CASSSAEGRDRETQYF
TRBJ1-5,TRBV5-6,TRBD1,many,TGTGCCAGCAGCTTCTCCAGGGGGCAGCCCCAGCATTTT,CASSFSRGQPQHF
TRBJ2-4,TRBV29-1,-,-,TGCAGCGCATGGGGCTCGAATGGGGACATTCAGTACTTC,CSAWGSNGDIQYF
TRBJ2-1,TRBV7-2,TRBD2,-,TGTGCCAGCAGCTACGCTCCCGGGACTAGCGGGGACAATGAGCAGTTCTTC,CASSYAPGTSGDNEQFF
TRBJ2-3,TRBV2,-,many,TGTGCCGGACGGGATGGCGCCTCTAGCACAGATACGCAGTATTTT,CAGRDGASSTDTQYF
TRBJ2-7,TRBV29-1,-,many,TGCAGCGTGGCCCGGGCGGGACCTGTAGAGCAGTACTTC,CSVARAGPVEQYF
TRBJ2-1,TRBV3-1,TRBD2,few,TGTGCCAGCAGCCAAGATCCGGGGGGGCAATGGAATGAGCAGTTCTTC,CASSQDPGGQWNEQFF
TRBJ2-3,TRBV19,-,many,TGTGCCAGTAGTATAATTCCGGCGGATACGCAGTATTTT,CASSIIPADTQYF
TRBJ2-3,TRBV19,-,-,TGTGCCAGTAGTTTCGGGTGGGGCACAGATACGCAGTATTTT,CASSFGWGTDTQYF
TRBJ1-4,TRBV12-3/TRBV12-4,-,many,TGTGCCAGCACCCAAGGGGATGAGATACCGCAGCTAACTAATGAAAAACTGTTTTTT,CASTQGDEIPQLTNEKLFF
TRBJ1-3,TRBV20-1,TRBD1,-,TGCGGTGCTAGAGGGACAGATTCGGGAAACACCATATATTTT,CGARGTDSGNTIYF
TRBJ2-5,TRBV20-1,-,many,TGCAGTGCTAGTGTAGAATTGACCCAGTACTTC,CSASVELTQYF
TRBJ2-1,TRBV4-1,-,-,TGCGCCAGCAGCCAAGATTACAGAACTCAGGACAATGAGCAGTTCTTC,CASSQDYRTQDNEQFF
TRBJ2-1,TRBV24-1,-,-,TGTGCCACCAGTGATTTAGAGACCCCCAATGAGCAGTTCTTC,CATSDLETPNEQFF
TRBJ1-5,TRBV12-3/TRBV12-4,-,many,TGTGCCAGCACCTTGGGGGGCCAGCCCCAGCATTTT,CASTLGGQPQHF
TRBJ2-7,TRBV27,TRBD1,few,TGTGCCAGCAGTTTTGGGGACAGGTCCTACGAGCAGTACTTC,CASSFGDRSYEQYF
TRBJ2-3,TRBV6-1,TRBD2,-,TGTGCCAGCAGTGCCGATCCTAGCGGAAACACAGATACGCAGTATTTT,CASSADPSGNTDTQYF
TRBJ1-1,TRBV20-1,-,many,TGCAGTGCCCGAGGGGGCACTGAAGCTTTCTTT,CSARGGTEAFF
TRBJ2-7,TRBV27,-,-,TGTGCCAGCAGTTTATTAGAGGGGGAGCAGTACTTC,CASSLLEGEQYF
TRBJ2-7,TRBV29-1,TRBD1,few,TGCAGCGTTGTAGGCGGGACAGGACGGTCCTACGAGCAGTACTTC,CSVVGGTGRSYEQYF
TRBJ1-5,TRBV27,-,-,TGTGCCAGCAGTTTTTCTGGTTATAGCAATCAGCCCCAGCATTTT,CASSFSGYSNQPQHF
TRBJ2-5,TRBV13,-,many,TGTGCCAGCAGCTTAGTAGTTGTGGGAACCCAGTACTTC,CASSLVVVGTQYF
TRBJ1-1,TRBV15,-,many,TGTGCCACCCTCGGGGTTGGTGAAGCTTTCTTT,CATLGVGEAFF
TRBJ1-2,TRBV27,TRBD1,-,TGTGCCAGCAGTCCACTGACAGGGGGTGGTGGCTACACCTTC,CASSPLTGGGGYTF
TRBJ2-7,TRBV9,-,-,TGCGCCAGCAGCCCAGCAGGTAGCTCCTACGAGCAGTACTTC,CASSPAGSSYEQYF
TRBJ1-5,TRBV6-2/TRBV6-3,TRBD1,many,TGTGCCAGCAGTTTCGGGGACAGGGACATTGGCGGCAATCAGCCCCAGCATTTT,CASSFGDRDIGGNQPQHF
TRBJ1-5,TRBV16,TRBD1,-,TGTGCCAGCAGCCGAGGCCCAAAAACTACAGGGGGCGAATGGAGCAATCAGCCCCAGCATTTT,CASSRGPKTTGGEWSNQPQHF
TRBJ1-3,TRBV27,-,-,TGTGCCAGCGGTTTATCGAGATCTGGAAACACCATATATTTT,CASGLSRSGNTIYF
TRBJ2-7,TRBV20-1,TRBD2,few,TGCAGTGCTAGGGCAGCCCGGGAGGAGGATCCTTACGAGCAGTACTTC,CSARAAREEDPYEQYF
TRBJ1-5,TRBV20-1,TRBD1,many,TGCAGCGTGTTTGGGACAGGTCTCAATCAGCCCCAGCATTTT,CSVFGTGLNQPQHF
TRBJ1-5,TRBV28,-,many,TGTGCCAGCACCTCTCAGGCAGAGATTCAGCCCCAGCATTTT,CASTSQAEIQPQHF
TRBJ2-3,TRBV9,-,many,TGTGCCTCTTCTCCTATAGTTGCGTCAGATACGCAGTATTTT,CASSPIVASDTQYF
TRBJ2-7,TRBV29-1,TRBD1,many,TGCAGCGTTGTGCGGTCAGGGGGCTACGAGCAGTACTTC,CSVVRSGGYEQYF
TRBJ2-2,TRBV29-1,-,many,TGCAGCGGGAGGGGTACGAACACCGGGGAGCTGTTTTTT,CSGRGTNTGELFF
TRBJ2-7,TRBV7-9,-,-,TGTGCCAGCAGCGCTCCGGGCCCTACCTACGAGCAGTACTTC,CASSAPGPTYEQYF
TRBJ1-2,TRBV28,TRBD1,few,TGTGCCAGCAGTCCCCCGGACGACAGGGGGTACGATGGCTACACCTTC,CASSPPDDRGYDGYTF
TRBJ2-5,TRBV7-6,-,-,TGTGCCAGCAGCTTAGGGGGAAGGGAAAAAAAGACCCAGTACTTC,CASSLGGREKKTQYF
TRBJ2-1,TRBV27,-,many,TGTGCCAGCAGTTTAATATCAGGGTCCAAGTACAATGAGCAGTTCTTC,CASSLISGSKYNEQFF
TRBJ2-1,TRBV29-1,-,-,TGCAGCGTTGACACTGGGGTGCATGAGCAGTTCTTC,CSVDTGVHEQFF
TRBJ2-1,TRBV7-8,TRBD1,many,TGTGCCAGCAGCTTAATTCATAACAGGGGATTGCTAAATGAGCAGTTCTTC,CASSLIHNRGLLNEQFF
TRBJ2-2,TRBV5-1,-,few,TGCGCCAGCAGCTTGGCTATCGCGAACACCGGGGAGCTGTTTTTT,CASSLAIANTGELFF
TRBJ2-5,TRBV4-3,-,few,TGCGCCAGCAGCCGGGGGGTCATGGCGGAGACCCAGTACTTC,CASSRGVMAETQYF
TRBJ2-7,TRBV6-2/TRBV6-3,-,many,TGTGCCAGCAGTTTCGGCCCAACCTACGAGCAGTACTTC,CASSFGPTYEQYF
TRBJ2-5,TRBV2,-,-,TGTGCCAGCAGCGAAGACCTACAGGGCCCCGAGACCCAGTACTTC,CASSEDLQGPETQYF
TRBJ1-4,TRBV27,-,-,TGTGCCAGCAGTTCCCTGACAGGAGGGAGAGGAAAACTGTTTTTT,CASSSLTGGRGKLFF
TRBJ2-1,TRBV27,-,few,TGTGCCAGCAGTTTATCCGCCTTCAACTTAAATGACAATGAGCAGTTCTTC,CASSLSAFNLNDNEQFF
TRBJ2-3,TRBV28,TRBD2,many,TGTGCCAGCAGTTTAAGGCTAGCGGGAGATGAAGATACGCAGTATTTT,CASSLRLAGDEDTQYF
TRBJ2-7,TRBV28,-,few,TGTGCCAGCAGTTTCAGGGGTAGGAGCTCCTACGAGCAGTACTTC,CASSFRGRSSYEQYF
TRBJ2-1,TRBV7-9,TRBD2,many,TGTGCCAGCAGCCCCCCGGCGGGGGATGAGCAGTTCTTC,CASSPPAGDEQFF
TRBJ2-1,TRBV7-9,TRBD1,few,TGTGCCAGCGAGACAGGGGTCCATGAGCAGTTCTTC,CASETGVHEQFF